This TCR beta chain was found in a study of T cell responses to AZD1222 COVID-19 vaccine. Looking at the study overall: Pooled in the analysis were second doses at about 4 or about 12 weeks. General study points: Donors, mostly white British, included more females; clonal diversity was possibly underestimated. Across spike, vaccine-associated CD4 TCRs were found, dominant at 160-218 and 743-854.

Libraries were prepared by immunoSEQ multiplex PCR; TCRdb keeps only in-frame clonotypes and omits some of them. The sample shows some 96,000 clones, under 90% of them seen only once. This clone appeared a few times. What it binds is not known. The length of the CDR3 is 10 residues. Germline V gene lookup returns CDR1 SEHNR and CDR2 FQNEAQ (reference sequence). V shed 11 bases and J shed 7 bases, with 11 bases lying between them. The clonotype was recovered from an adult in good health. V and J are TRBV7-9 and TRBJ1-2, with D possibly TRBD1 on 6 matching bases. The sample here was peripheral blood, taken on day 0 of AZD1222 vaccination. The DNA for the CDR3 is TGTGCCGGGGGCCGAAGTGGCTACACCTTC. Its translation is CAGGRSGYTF.